The TCR beta chain under discussion was sequenced for a study of graft-versus-host responses after intestinal transplantation. The overall study: Among the recipients, all got anti-thymocyte globulin induction and then tacrolimus and steroids for approximately 3 years.

Germline V gene lookup returns CDR1 SGHDT and CDR2 YYEEEE. Trimming took 4 bases from V and 7 from J; bases not matched to a gene: 13. This CDR3 is 16 amino acids long. The method was immunoSEQ multiplex PCR; TCRdb's version includes in-frame clones alone and lacks a portion of them. This sample has some 140,000 clones, with around 90% found just once. Comments on this clone: The antigen is not known.

The chain joins TRBV5-6 to TRBJ2-7; 11 bases line up with TRBD2. Sequencing used unstimulated CD4+ T cells sorted from spleen or lymph node cells, obtained before intestinal transplant. This clonotype was sampled from a human donor who received an intestinal transplant. The CDR3, as DNA: TGTGCCAGCAGCGTTAAACGACTAGCGGGATCGGGAGAGCAGTACTTC. It yields the protein CASSVKRLAGSGEQYF.